This T cell receptor (beta chain) is from a study of T cell responses to AZD1222 COVID-19 vaccine. Study results and limitations: White British donors predominated, females outnumbered males, and clonal diversity was possibly underestimated.

Measured with immunoSEQ multiplex PCR; TCRdb has only the in-frame clones, and not every one. The table has 130,000 to 150,000 clones, about nine tenths seen once. This clone was observed a single time. Its specificity is not known. Analysis merged second doses at about 4 or about 12 weeks. The TCR comes from an adult who received the AZD1222 COVID-19 vaccine. The source material was peripheral blood, sampled 28 days after the second AZD1222 dose.

The CDR3 region is CASSTQGPEAFF. In nucleotides, the CDR3 is TGTGCCAGCAGCACACAGGGCCCTGAAGCTTTCTTT. The rearrangement links TRBV12-3 or TRBV12-4 to TRBJ1-1; a possible D gene is TRBD1 (6 bases). V was cut by 6 bases and J by 6 bases, with 11 bases left in between. The CDR3 is made up of 12 amino acids.